One TCR beta chain is described in this entry. Its specific antigen is unknown. Base quality data are lacking; no much larger clone is found one base away. The CDR3 runs 15 amino acids, cysteine and phenylalanine included. The retained sequence is limited to the CDR3, 45 bases, with the frame set at the first base. This specimen belongs to a study of T cell responses to AZD1222 COVID-19 vaccine (dated by TCRdb to the early 2020s). Broadly, across the study: AZD1222 recipients whose second dose came at about 4 weeks and those whose second dose came at about 12 weeks were combined into one group, since spike-specific TCR depth and breadth did not differ between the two schedules. A total of 230 to 250 trial participants underwent TCR sequencing, of whom around 200 received two doses of AZD1222 and about 26 received two doses of the MenACWY control vaccine. Trial participants were enrolled into age subgroups of 18-55, 56-69 and 70-plus years, which contained about 150, 28 and 57 TCR-sequenced participants, respectively. Study-wide conclusions, independent of this receptor: The vaccine-associated CD4 TCRs covered the entire spike protein, and the dominant responses fell in regions 160-218 and 743-854. Epitopes outside the regions mutated in the B.1.351 and B.1.1.7 variants were reportedly recognized by nearly half of the unique spike-specific TCRs. In the small 56-69-year group, the increase in depth fell short of significance, most likely because of low power. Participants were mostly white British and included more females than males, and it was suggested by the authors that clonal diversity may have been underestimated. After two AZD1222 doses, both the breadth and the depth of spike-specific TCRs were significantly higher than at day 0 and than in MenACWY recipients. Because no day 14 peak-response samples were available, repertoires were characterized only after the peak T cell response. Conclusions about previously exposed vaccinees are limited because only five or six AZD1222 recipients were SARS-CoV-2 seropositive at baseline.

Sample time point, as interpreted from the label and publication: baseline before first vaccination. Samples from vaccinated people were obtained from the UK trials COV001 and COV002, which included a single-blind randomized controlled phase 2/3 trial of AZD1222 (ChAdOx1 nCoV-19) in healthy adults. For TCRbeta chain sequencing, PBMC samples from trial participants were taken at day 0 and at day 28 after the second dose. The CDR3 regions of human TCRbeta chains were analyzed by immunosequencing. The original methods were these. TCRs in the repertoires were matched against a reference library of SARS-CoV-2-specific TCRs that had been generated with the MIRA antigen-specificity platform. Breadth was defined as the fraction of unique TCRs that were SARS-CoV-2-associated, and depth was defined as the fraction of total T cells that were SARS-CoV-2-associated. Using the MIRA data, each spike-specific TCR was mapped to the spike region that the TCR reacts to and placed in a CD4 or CD8 class. Log10-transformed breadth and depth values were compared by one-way ANOVA with Sidak's multiple comparisons tests. The clones in this table, taken by TCRdb from immuneACCESS, are in-frame only. Not every clone is retained; where verified, under half of the shortfall comes from an unresolved V gene, and the cause of the rest is unknown. D and trimming were read from the DNA, whereas the V and J calls and clone size are those reported in that table. The sample contains 90,000 to 120,000 clones, around 90% of them found a single time. Together, the top ten hold 3.5% to 4.5% of the sample.

The rearrangement joined TRBV1 to TRBJ2-5; the D call in the table, TRBD2, was not verified against the DNA. TRBV1 is classified as a pseudogene. This TCR was sampled from an adult in good health. The sequenced sample was peripheral blood, obtained on day 0 of AZD1222 vaccination. The DNA sequence is TGCACCAGCAGCCAAGGAAGGGGGGGACAAGAGACCCAGTACTTC. Its amino acids are CTSSQGRGGQETQYF.